These T cell receptor beta chains were read from a single sample in a study of blood T cell repertoires in COVID-19. The table came from immunoSEQ multiplex PCR; TCRdb's copy has only in-frame clones and leaves some out. In the table there are roughly 330,000 clones, around 87% of which are singletons. Sequenced: PBMCs or T cells enriched from blood (not recorded which). These receptors all come from a woman in her twenties or thirties who had recovered from COVID-19. Both conserved end residues are part of each CDR3. A D gene is named only where the DNA matches it firmly. Size tells how often a clone was seen (once, few, many) or the class of an expanded clone, and some rows leave it out.

j_call cdr3_length d_call v_call clone_size cdr3_nt cdr3_aa
TRBJ2-3 12 . TRBV9 . TGTGCCAGCAGCGCCGGGTTAAATACGCAGTATTTT CASSAGLNTQYF
TRBJ1-2 13 . TRBV10-2 . TGCGCCAGCAGTGCCCAGTCTAACTATGGCTACACCTTC CASSAQSNYGYTF
TRBJ1-6 19 TRBD1 TRBV28 . TGTGCCAGCAGTCCTATACGTACGAGACAGGGGGAAAGGAATTCACCCCTCCACTTT CASSPIRTRQGERNSPLHF
TRBJ1-5 18 TRBD1 TRBV10-3 . TGTGCCATCAGCCAATGGACAGGGGAGGGGGCTGGCAATCAGCCCCAGCATTTT CAISQWTGEGAGNQPQHF
TRBJ2-1 17 . TRBV7-2 . TGTGCCAGCAGCTTACGGCGGATCGGGCGGGGTCGCAATGAGCAGTTCTTC CASSLRRIGRGRNEQFF
TRBJ1-5 14 . TRBV7-9 . TGTGCCAGCAGCCCACTTCCAGGGAACCAGCCCCAGCATTTT CASSPLPGNQPQHF
TRBJ1-2 12 . TRBV2 . TGTGCCAGCTTGACAAGTAACTATGGCTACACCTTC CASLTSNYGYTF
TRBJ2-3 16 TRBD2 TRBV5-1 . TGCGCCAGCAGCCCCGGGAGGGGACCTAGCACAGATACGCAGTATTTT CASSPGRGPSTDTQYF
TRBJ1-2 15 TRBD1 TRBV19 . TGTGCCAGTAGTATACCAGGGGGCTATAACTATGGCTACACCTTC CASSIPGGYNYGYTF
TRBJ2-7 12 . TRBV6-5 once TGTGCCAGCAGTCCCGCGGCGTTTGAGCAGTACTTC CASSPAAFEQYF
TRBJ1-2 12 . TRBV29-1 . TGCAGCGTTGAAGATAGGAGGGTCGGCTACACCTTC CSVEDRRVGYTF
TRBJ1-4 16 . TRBV7-2 . TGTGCCAGCAGTCTCATCCGGGGGGCGAGGGGTGAAAAACTGTTTTTT CASSLIRGARGEKLFF
TRBJ2-2 18 TRBD1 TRBV4-3 . TGCGCCAGCAGCCAAGAAAGGCAGGGGGTGTTGAACACCGGGGAGCTGTTTTTT CASSQERQGVLNTGELFF
TRBJ1-5 14 . TRBV6-5 . TGTGCCAGCAGTCCCCGGGTCCCCAATCAGCCCCAGCATTTT CASSPRVPNQPQHF
TRBJ2-7 14 . TRBV18 many TGTGCCAGCTCACTACGGACGGACACCTACGAGCAGTACTTC CASSLRTDTYEQYF
TRBJ1-3 13 . TRBV29-1 . TGCAGCGTTGAAGGGGAGGGGATAGACACCATATATTTT CSVEGEGIDTIYF
TRBJ2-7 15 TRBD2 TRBV6-5 . TGTGCCAGCCATCTTGGCCCGGCGGGGGCCTACGAGCAGTACTTC CASHLGPAGAYEQYF
TRBJ2-3 15 . TRBV19 . TGTGCCAGTAAATCTGCCTCGGGTGGCACAGATACGCAGTATTTT CASKSASGGTDTQYF
TRBJ1-4 13 . TRBV5-4 . TGTGCCAGCAGCCTGGACAGCTCTCAAAAACTGTTTTTT CASSLDSSQKLFF
TRBJ1-2 12 . TRBV27 . TGTGCCAGCAGTTTGGGGGGGGAGGGCTACACCTTC CASSLGGEGYTF
TRBJ2-5 17 TRBD2 TRBV3-1/TRBV3-2 . TGTGCCAGCAGCCCCTCTCGGACTAGCGGGGGGGCGGAGACCCAGTACTTC CASSPSRTSGGAETQYF
TRBJ1-3 14 . TRBV10-3 . TGTGCCATCAGTGTCCCCGAACTCGGAAACACCATATATTTT CAISVPELGNTIYF
TRBJ2-2 12 . TRBV6-5 . TGTGCCAGCACCTCTTACACCGGGGAGCTGTTTTTT CASTSYTGELFF
TRBJ1-2 16 . TRBV9 . TGTGCCAGCAGAGTACCTCTAACCGACAGAAAATATGGCTACACCTTC CASRVPLTDRKYGYTF
TRBJ2-1 16 . TRBV4-2 . TGTGCCAGCAGCCAACCGACAGAGCCCCTTTCCAATGAGCAGTTCTTC CASSQPTEPLSNEQFF
TRBJ1-2 16 TRBD1 TRBV7-9 . TGTGCCAGCAGCCACTCCGGGCGACAGGGGGAGGGTGGCTACACCTTC CASSHSGRQGEGGYTF
TRBJ2-3 14 . TRBV19 . TGTGCCAGTAGTTCGGGACAAGGCCCAGATACGCAGTATTTT CASSSGQGPDTQYF
TRBJ2-1 16 TRBD2 TRBV28 once TGTGCCAGCTCCCCTCCTAGCGGGGGGGGATTGGATGAGCAGTTCTTC CASSPPSGGGLDEQFF
TRBJ2-7 16 . TRBV7-2 . TGTGCCAGCAGCTTAGCGTACTCCAAGGGGAGGTACGAGCAGTACTTC CASSLAYSKGRYEQYF
TRBJ2-2 15 TRBD1 TRBV7-6 . TGTGCCAGCAGCTCTACGACAGGGATCACCGGGGAGCTGTTTTTT CASSSTTGITGELFF
TRBJ1-2 14 . TRBV29-1 . TGCAGCGTTGAAGGGCATGGATCCTCGGGTGGCTACACCTTC CSVEGHGSSGGYTF
TRBJ1-3 15 . TRBV18 . TGTGCCAGCTCACCGGGACAACTCTCTGGAAACACCATATATTTT CASSPGQLSGNTIYF
TRBJ1-1 12 . TRBV5-1 . TGCGCCAGCGCTGATCAGGCCACTGAAGCTTTCTTT CASADQATEAFF
TRBJ1-5 13 TRBD1 TRBV11-2 . TGTGCCAGCAGCTTGGACAGGGACGAGCCCCAGCATTTT CASSLDRDEPQHF
TRBJ2-7 16 . TRBV10-3 . TGTGCCATCAGTGAGGGTCAGGCACTTAGCTCCTACGAGCAGTACTTC CAISEGQALSSYEQYF
TRBJ2-1 16 . TRBV7-9 . TGTGCCAGCAGACAAACCTTGGGCAGGCGCTCGAATGAGCAGTTCTTC CASRQTLGRRSNEQFF
TRBJ2-5 15 TRBD2 TRBV2 . TGTGCCAGCAGCCCGACTAGCGGGGGGTTGGAGACCCAGTACTTC CASSPTSGGLETQYF
TRBJ1-2 15 TRBD1 TRBV4-2 . TGTGCCAGCAGCCAAGATGGGAGGACAGGGCCTGGCTACACCTTC CASSQDGRTGPGYTF
TRBJ2-6 16 TRBD1 TRBV7-9 . TGTGCCAGCAGCTACAGGGGGACCTCTGGGGCCAACGTCCTGACTTTC CASSYRGTSGANVLTF
TRBJ1-1 13 TRBD1 TRBV19 . TGTGCCAGTAGTACGAACAGGGGGTCTGAAGCTTTCTTT CASSTNRGSEAFF
TRBJ1-2 14 . TRBV15 . TGTGCCACCAGGCCGACAGGATCCCCATATGGCTACACCTTC CATRPTGSPYGYTF
TRBJ2-5 14 TRBD2 TRBV27 . TGTGCCAGCAGGCGCGGGGGGGCCCAAGAGACCCAGTACTTC CASRRGGAQETQYF
TRBJ2-1 20 TRBD1 TRBV4-2 . TGTGCCAGCAGCCTCGTAGGGGGACAGGGGGCTTCAAGCTCCTACAATGAGCAGTTCTTC CASSLVGGQGASSSYNEQFF
TRBJ1-5 15 TRBD1 TRBV28 . TGTGCCAGCAGTTTGTTAGAGGGGGCCAGTCAGCCCCAGCATTTT CASSLLEGASQPQHF
TRBJ2-5 13 . TRBV27 . TGTGCCACCAAAGGAGGCGGGGGCGAGACCCAGTACTTC CATKGGGGETQYF
TRBJ1-3 14 . TRBV15 . TGTGCCACCAGCAGAGACGGCGGGGGAAACACCATATATTTT CATSRDGGGNTIYF
TRBJ1-2 16 . TRBV6-5 once TGTGCCAGCAGTTACTCTCCCACAGGGTATAACTATGGCTACACCTTC CASSYSPTGYNYGYTF
TRBJ1-3 15 . TRBV5-1 . TGCGCCAGCAGCATAAACGACAACTCTGGAAACACCATATATTTT CASSINDNSGNTIYF